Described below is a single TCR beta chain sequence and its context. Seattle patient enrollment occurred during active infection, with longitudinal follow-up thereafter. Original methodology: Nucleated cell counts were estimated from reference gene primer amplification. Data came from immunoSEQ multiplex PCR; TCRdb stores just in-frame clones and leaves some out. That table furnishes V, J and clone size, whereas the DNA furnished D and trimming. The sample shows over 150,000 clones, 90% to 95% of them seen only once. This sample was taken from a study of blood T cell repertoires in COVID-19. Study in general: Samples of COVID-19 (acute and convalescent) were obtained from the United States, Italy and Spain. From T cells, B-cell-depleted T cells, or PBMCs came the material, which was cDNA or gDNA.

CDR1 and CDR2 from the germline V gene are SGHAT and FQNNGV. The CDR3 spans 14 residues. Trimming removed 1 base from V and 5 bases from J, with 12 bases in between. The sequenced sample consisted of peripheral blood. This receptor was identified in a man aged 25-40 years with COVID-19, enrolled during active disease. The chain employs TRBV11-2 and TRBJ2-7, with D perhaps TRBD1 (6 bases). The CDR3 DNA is TGTGCCAGCAGCTTAGTTCGCAGGGGCCACGAGCAGTACTTC. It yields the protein CASSLVRRGHEQYF.